This TCR beta chain stems from a study of cytomegalovirus exposure and HLA in healthy donors. General study points: In a later analysis, TCR beta V- and J-gene trimming showed a link to a missense DCLRE1C variant. In a later analysis, several top co-occurrence clusters appeared linked to parvovirus B19, influenza, CMV and Epstein-Barr virus. Reportedly, fewer N-insertions than the approximately 610-donor mean appeared in an Asian-associated ancestry cluster in a later analysis.

The primer mix had 60 Vbeta and 13 Jbeta primers. Clones were read by immunoSEQ multiplex PCR, and TCRdb kept only the in-frame ones, dropping some. The sample contains roughly 200,000 clones, 87% of which appear only once. CDR1 is SGHAT and CDR2 is FQNNGV in the germline V gene. The CDR3 extends over 12 amino acids. Notes on this clone: Antigen specificity is unknown. A read error may produce the germline difference seen at one junction end.

In nominal health when sampled, donors likely had unrecorded immune exposures nonetheless. The genes are TRBV11-2 and TRBJ2-1, with D perhaps TRBD2 (6 bases). Specimen: PBMCs. This receptor was obtained from a man between 25 and 39 years old in good health and CMV-seronegative. The CDR3 nucleotides read TGTGCCAGCTCCTTAGTGGCCAGCAAGCGGGTCTTC. It yields the protein CASSLVASKRVF.